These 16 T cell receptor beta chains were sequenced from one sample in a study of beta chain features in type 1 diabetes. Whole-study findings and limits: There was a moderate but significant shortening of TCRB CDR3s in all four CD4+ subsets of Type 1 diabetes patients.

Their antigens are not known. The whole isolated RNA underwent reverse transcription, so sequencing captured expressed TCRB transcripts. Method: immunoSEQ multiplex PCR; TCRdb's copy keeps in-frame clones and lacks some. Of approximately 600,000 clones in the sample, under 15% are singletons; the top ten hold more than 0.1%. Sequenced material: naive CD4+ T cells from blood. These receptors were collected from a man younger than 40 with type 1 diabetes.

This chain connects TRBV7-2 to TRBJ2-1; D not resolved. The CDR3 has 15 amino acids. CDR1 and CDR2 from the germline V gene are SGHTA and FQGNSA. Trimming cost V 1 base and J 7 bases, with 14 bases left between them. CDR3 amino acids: CASSLERILENEQFF. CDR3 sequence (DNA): TGTGCCAGCAGCTTAGAACGGATACTGGAGAATGAGCAGTTCTTC.

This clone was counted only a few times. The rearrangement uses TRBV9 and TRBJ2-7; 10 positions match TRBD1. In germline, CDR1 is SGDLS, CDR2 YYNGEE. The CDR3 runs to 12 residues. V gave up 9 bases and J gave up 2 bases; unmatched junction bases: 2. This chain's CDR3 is CATGQGAYEQYF. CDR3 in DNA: TGTGCCACCGGACAGGGGGCCTACGAGCAGTACTTC.

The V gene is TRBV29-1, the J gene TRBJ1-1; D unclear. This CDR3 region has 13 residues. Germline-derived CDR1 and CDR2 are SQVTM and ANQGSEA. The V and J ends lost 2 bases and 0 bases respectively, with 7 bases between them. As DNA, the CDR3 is TGCAGCGTTGAATATAGCTTGAACACTGAAGCTTTCTTT. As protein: CSVEYSLNTEAFF.

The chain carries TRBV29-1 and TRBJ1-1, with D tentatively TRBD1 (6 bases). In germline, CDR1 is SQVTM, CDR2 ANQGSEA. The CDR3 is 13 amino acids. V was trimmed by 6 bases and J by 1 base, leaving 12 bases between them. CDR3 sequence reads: CSVRTAENTEAFF. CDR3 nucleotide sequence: TGCAGCGTCCGGACAGCTGAGAACACTGAAGCTTTCTTT. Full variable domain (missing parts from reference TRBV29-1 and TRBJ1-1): SAVISQKPSRDICQRGTSLTIQCQVDSQVTMMFWYRQQPGQSLTLIATANQGSEATYESGFVIDKFPISRPNLTFSTLTVSNMSPEDSSIYLCSVRTAENTEAFFGQGTRLTVV.

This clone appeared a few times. The CDR3 reads CASSLRSNSPLHF. CDR3 nucleotide sequence: TGTGCCAGCAGCCTGAGGTCAAATTCACCCCTCCACTTT. This chain joins TRBV5-6 and TRBJ1-6; D is unresolved. The CDR3 loop spans 13 amino acids. Trimming removed 4 bases at V and 7 bases at J, with 9 bases between. CDR1 and CDR2 (germline): SGHDT, YYEEEE.

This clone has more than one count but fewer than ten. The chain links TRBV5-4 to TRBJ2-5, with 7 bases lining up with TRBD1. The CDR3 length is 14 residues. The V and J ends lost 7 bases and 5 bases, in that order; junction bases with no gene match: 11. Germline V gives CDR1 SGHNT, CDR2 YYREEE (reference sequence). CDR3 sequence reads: CASSSRGGVETQYF. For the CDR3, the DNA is TGTGCCAGCTCCTCGAGAGGGGGCGTCGAGACCCAGTACTTC.

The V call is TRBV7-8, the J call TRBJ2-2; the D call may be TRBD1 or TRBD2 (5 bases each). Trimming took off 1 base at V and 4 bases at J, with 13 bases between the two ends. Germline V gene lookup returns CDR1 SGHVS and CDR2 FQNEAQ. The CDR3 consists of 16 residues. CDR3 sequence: CASSLDSSGGTGELFF. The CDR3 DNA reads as TGTGCCAGCAGCTTAGATTCGTCTGGGGGCACCGGGGAGCTGTTTTTT.

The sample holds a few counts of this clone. CDR3 in amino acids: CASSLLGLASSKNIQYF. The CDR3 DNA follows: TGTGCCAGCAGCTTATTAGGATTGGCCAGTTCCAAAAACATTCAGTACTTC. This sequence joins TRBV7-2 and TRBJ2-4; D unresolved. Germline-derived CDR1 and CDR2 are SGHTA and FQGNSA. Trimming left V 2 bases short and J 2 bases short, with 16 bases between. The CDR3 covers 17 residues.

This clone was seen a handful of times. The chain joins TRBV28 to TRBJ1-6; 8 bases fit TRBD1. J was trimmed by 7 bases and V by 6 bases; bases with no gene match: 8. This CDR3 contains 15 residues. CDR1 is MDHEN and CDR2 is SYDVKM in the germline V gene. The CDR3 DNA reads TGTGCCAGCAGCCCAGGACAGGGAGGGAATTCACCCCTCCACTTT. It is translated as CASSPGQGGNSPLHF. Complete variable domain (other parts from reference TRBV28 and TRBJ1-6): DVKVTQSSRYLVKRTGEKVFLECVQDMDHENMFWYRQDPGLGLRLIYFSYDVKMKEKGDIPEGYSVSREKKERFSLILESASTNQTSMYLCASSPGQGGNSPLHFGNGTRLTVT.

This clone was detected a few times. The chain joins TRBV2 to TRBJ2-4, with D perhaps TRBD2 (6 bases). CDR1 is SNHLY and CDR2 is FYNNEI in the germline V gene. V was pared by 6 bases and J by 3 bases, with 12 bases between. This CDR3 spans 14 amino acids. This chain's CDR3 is CASRGDGGKNIQYF. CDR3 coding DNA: TGTGCCAGCAGGGGGGACGGGGGCAAAAACATTCAGTACTTC.

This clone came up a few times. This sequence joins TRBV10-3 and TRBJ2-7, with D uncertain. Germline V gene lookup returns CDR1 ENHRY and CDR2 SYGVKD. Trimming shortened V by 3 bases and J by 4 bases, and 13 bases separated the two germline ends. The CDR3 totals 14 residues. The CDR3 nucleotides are TGTGCCATCAGTGAAGCGACCGGCCGGTACGAGCAGTACTTC. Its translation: CAISEATGRYEQYF.

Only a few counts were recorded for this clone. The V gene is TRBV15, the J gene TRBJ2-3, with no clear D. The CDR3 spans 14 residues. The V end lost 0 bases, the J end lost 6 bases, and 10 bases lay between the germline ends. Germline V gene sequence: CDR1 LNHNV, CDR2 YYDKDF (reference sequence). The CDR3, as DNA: TGTGCCACCAGCAGAGATGGTCGTAGGGATACGCAGTATTTT. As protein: CATSRDGRRDTQYF.

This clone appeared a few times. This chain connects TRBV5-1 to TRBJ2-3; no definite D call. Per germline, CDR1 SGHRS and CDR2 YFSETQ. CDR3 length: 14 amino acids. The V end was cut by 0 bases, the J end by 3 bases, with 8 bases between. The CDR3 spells CASSLGQETDTQYF. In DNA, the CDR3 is TGCGCCAGCAGCTTGGGGCAGGAAACAGATACGCAGTATTTT.

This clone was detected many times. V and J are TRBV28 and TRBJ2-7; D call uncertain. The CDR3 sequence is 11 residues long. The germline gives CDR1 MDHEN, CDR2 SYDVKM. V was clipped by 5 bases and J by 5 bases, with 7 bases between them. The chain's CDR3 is CASSMYHEQYF. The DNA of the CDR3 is TGTGCCAGCAGTATGTACCACGAGCAGTACTTC.

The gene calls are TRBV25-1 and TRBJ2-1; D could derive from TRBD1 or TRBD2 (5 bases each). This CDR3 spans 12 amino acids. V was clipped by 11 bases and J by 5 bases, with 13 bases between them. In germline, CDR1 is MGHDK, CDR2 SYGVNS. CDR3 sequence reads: CAETVGDNEQFF. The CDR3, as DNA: TGTGCCGAAACGGTGGGGGACAATGAGCAGTTCTTC. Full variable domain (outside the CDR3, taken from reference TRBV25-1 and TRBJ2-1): EADIYQTPRYLVIGTGKKITLECSQTMGHDKMYWYQQDPGMELHLIHYSYGVNSTEKGDLSSESTVSRIRTEHFPLTLESARPSHTSQYLCAETVGDNEQFFGPGTRLTVL.

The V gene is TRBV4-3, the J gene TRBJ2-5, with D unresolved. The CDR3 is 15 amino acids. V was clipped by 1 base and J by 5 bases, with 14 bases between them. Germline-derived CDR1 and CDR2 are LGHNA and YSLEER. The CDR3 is CASSQAAGSRETQYF. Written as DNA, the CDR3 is TGCGCCAGCAGCCAAGCGGCAGGTAGCCGGGAGACCCAGTACTTC.